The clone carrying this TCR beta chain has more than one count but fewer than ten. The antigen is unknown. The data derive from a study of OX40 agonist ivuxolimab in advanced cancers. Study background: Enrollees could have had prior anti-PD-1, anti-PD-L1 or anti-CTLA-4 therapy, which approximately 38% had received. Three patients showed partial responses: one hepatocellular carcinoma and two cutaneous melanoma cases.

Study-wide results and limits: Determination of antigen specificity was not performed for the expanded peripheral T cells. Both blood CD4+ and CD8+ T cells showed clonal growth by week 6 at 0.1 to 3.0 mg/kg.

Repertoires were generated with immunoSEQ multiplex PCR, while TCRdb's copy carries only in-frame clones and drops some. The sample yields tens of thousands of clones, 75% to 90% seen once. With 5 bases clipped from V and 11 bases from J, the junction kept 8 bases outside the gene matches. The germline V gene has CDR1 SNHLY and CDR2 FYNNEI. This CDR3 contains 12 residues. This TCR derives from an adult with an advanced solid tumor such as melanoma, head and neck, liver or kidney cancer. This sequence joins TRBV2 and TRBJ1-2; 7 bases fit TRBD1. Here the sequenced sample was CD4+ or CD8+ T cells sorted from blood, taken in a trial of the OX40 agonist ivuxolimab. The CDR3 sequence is CASSLDRATYTF. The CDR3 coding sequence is TGTGCCAGCAGTCTAGACAGGGCAACGTACACCTTC.